This TCR beta chain was observed in a study of blood T cell repertoires in COVID-19. Background on the study: T cells, B-cell-depleted T cells, or PBMCs supplied cDNA or gDNA.

Seattle patients were enrolled while actively infected and followed longitudinally. Per the germline V gene, CDR1 is SGHRS and CDR2 is YFSETQ. The CDR3 spans 17 residues. Losses at the gene ends were 0 bases for V and 4 bases for J; bases not matched to a gene: 12. Clones were read by immunoSEQ multiplex PCR, and TCRdb kept only the in-frame ones, dropping some. The table lists about 68,000 clones, roughly 92% of them singletons. The material sequenced was peripheral blood. This clonotype was sampled from a man aged 45-65 years with COVID-19, enrolled during active disease. The chain joins TRBV5-1 to TRBJ1-2; 7 bases map to TRBD1. As DNA, the CDR3 is TGCGCCAGCAGCTTGGATCAGGGGGGACAGCCGGGCTATGGCTACACCTTC. Translated: CASSLDQGGQPGYGYTF.